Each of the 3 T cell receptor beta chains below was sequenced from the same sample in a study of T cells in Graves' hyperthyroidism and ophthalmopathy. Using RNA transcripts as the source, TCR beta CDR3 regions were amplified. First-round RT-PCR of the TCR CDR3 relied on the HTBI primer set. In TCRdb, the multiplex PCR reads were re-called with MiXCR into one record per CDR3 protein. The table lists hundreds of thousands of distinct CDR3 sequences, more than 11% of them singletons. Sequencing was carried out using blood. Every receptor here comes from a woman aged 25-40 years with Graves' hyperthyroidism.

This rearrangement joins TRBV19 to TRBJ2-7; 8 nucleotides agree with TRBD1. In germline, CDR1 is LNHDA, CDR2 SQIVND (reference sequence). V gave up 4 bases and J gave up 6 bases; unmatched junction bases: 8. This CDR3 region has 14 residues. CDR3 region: CASSTGQGLGEQYF. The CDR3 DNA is TGTGCCAGTAGTACCGGACAGGGTCTAGGCGAGCAGTACTTC. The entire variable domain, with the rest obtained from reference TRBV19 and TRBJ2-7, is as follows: DGGITQSPKYLFRKEGQNVTLSCEQNLNHDAMYWYRQDPGQGLRLIYYSQIVNDFQKGDIAEGYSVSREKKESFPLTVTSAQKNPTAFYLCASSTGQGLGEQYFGPGTRLTVT.

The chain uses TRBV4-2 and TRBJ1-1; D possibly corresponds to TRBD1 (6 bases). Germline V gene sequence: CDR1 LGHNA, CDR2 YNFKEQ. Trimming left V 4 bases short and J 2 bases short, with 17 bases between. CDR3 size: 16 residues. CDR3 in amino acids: CASSRKGGSGNTEAFF. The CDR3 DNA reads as TGTGCCAGCAGCCGTAAAGGGGGATCTGGAAACACTGAAGCTTTCTTT.

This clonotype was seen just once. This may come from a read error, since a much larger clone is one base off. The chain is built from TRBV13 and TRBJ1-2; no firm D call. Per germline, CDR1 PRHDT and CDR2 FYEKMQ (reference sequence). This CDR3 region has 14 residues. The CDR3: CASSGWVINFGYTF. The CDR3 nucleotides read TGTGCCAGCTCGGGGTGGGTGATTAACTTTGGCTACACCTTC.